Listed below are T cell receptor beta chains from one sample, sequenced in a study of blood T cell repertoires in COVID-19. The data were produced by immunoSEQ multiplex PCR, yet TCRdb's version contains in-frame clones alone and is incomplete. The table includes tens of thousands of clones, approximately 90% detected once. Sequencing input: peripheral blood. These TCRs come from a man in his 70s with active COVID-19. Each CDR3 is given with its conserved first and last residue. The D gene is left open where the match is weak. Expanded clones are given a class, and other clones once, few, many or no size at all.

>NA|TRBV11-2|TRBJ2-5|NA
CASSPRAGQETQYF
TGTGCCAGCAGCCCCCGGGCAGGGCAAGAGACCCAGTACTTC
>NA|TRBV5-1|TRBJ2-2|TRBD2
CASSSRTSTNTGELFF
TGCGCCAGCAGCTCCCGGACTAGCACCAACACCGGGGAGCTGTTTTTT
>NA|TRBV11-3|TRBJ2-2|NA
CASSFPGNTGELFF
TGTGCCAGCAGCTTCCCAGGAAACACCGGGGAGCTGTTTTTT
>NA|TRBV19|TRBJ1-2|TRBD1
CASSQGQRYYGYTF
TGTGCCAGTAGTCAGGGACAGCGCTACTATGGCTACACCTTC
>NA|TRBV12-3/TRBV12-4|TRBJ2-3|NA
CASSPVRDTQYF
TGTGCCAGCAGCCCCGTGAGAGATACGCAGTATTTT
>NA|TRBV5-1|TRBJ2-1|NA
CASSLAPGGINNEQFF
TGCGCCAGCAGCTTGGCCCCCGGGGGAATCAACAATGAGCAGTTCTTC
>once|TRBV24-1|TRBJ2-1|NA
CATSDYVGARQFF
TGTGCCACCAGTGATTACGTGGGGGCCCGACAGTTCTTC
>NA|TRBV19|TRBJ2-3|NA
CASSILLLRLSSTDTQYF
TGTGCCAGTAGTATTCTCCTTTTGCGTCTCTCCAGCACAGATACGCAGTATTTT
>NA|TRBV6-2/TRBV6-3|TRBJ2-7|TRBD1
CASSSLTGTGFYEQYF
TGTGCCAGCAGTTCCCTCACCGGGACAGGGTTCTACGAGCAGTACTTC
>NA|TRBV18|TRBJ2-2|NA
CASAWAGTTGELFF
TGTGCCAGCGCGTGGGCAGGAACCACCGGGGAGCTGTTTTTT
>NA|TRBV11-2|TRBJ2-1|NA
CASSLDGLLREFF
TGTGCCAGCAGCTTAGATGGTCTTCTCAGGGAGTTCTTC
>NA|TRBV24-1|TRBJ2-1|TRBD1
CATTDPRDRSNEQFF
TGTGCCACCACCGACCCCCGGGACAGGAGCAATGAGCAGTTCTTC
>NA|TRBV9|TRBJ1-2|TRBD1
CASSVDWDRDGYTF
TGTGCCAGCAGCGTAGATTGGGACAGAGATGGCTACACCTTC
>NA|TRBV10-3|TRBJ2-1|NA
CAISGGSNEQFF
TGTGCCATCAGTGGAGGAAGCAATGAGCAGTTCTTC
>NA|TRBV7-6|TRBJ2-5|NA
CASSLQTNLPVAQYF
TGTGCCAGCAGCTTACAGACTAACCTGCCGGTGGCCCAGTACTTC
>NA|TRBV7-2|TRBJ1-4|TRBD1
CASSVDGTGNEKLFF
TGTGCCAGCAGCGTAGACGGGACAGGGAATGAAAAACTGTTTTTT
>NA|TRBV4-1|TRBJ1-1|NA
CASSQDPVNTEAFF
TGCGCCAGCAGCCAAGATCCAGTGAACACTGAAGCTTTCTTT
>NA|TRBV7-8|TRBJ2-7|NA
CASSLDGRRYEQYF
TGTGCCAGCAGCTTAGATGGCAGAAGATACGAGCAGTACTTC
>NA|TRBV28|TRBJ2-2|NA
CASSLSGNTGELFF
TGTGCCAGCAGTTTGTCAGGGAACACCGGGGAGCTGTTTTTT
>NA|TRBV2|TRBJ2-5|TRBD1
CASSGQGAIVTQYF
TGTGCCAGCAGCGGACAGGGGGCGATCGTTACCCAGTACTTC
>NA|TRBV28|TRBJ1-3|NA
CASSGAGGWGNTIYF
TGTGCCAGCAGCGGCGCCGGGGGATGGGGAAACACCATATATTTT
>once|TRBV24-1|TRBJ2-5|NA
CATSRGEETQYF
TGTGCCACCAGTCGGGGTGAAGAGACCCAGTACTTC
>NA|TRBV19|TRBJ2-3|TRBD2
CASSIRTSGGADTQYF
TGTGCCAGTAGTATACGGACTAGCGGGGGGGCAGATACGCAGTATTTT
>NA|TRBV2|TRBJ1-3|NA
CASRAAPSGNTIYF
TGTGCCAGCAGAGCGGCCCCCTCTGGAAACACCATATATTTT
>NA|TRBV6-2/TRBV6-3|TRBJ2-5|NA
CASSYSGGMRYF
TGTGCCAGCAGTTACTCTGGGGGCATGCGGTACTTC
>once|TRBV27|TRBJ2-5|TRBD1
CASSPNRGQETQYF
TGTGCCAGCAGTCCCAACAGGGGCCAAGAGACCCAGTACTTC
>NA|TRBV11-2|TRBJ2-3|NA
CASSLEGADTQYF
TGTGCCAGCAGCTTAGAGGGGGCCGATACGCAGTATTTT
>NA|TRBV11-2|TRBJ2-2|NA
CASSTQGGGTGELFF
TGTGCCAGCAGCACGCAGGGGGGAGGCACCGGGGAGCTGTTTTTT
>NA|TRBV24-1|TRBJ2-2|NA
CATSDYGGPTGELFF
TGTGCCACCAGTGATTACGGGGGTCCCACCGGGGAGCTGTTTTTT
>NA|TRBV7-3|TRBJ1-6|NA
CASSPAGGGSPLHF
TGTGCCAGCAGCCCCGCGGGGGGCGGTTCACCCCTCCACTTT
>NA|TRBV7-2|TRBJ2-3|TRBD2
CASNPLAGGRLDTQYF
TGTGCCAGCAACCCACTAGCGGGAGGCAGGTTAGATACGCAGTATTTT
>NA|TRBV2|TRBJ1-2|NA
CASHPQEGNYGYTF
TGTGCCAGCCATCCCCAAGAGGGAAACTATGGCTACACCTTC
>NA|TRBV23-1|TRBJ2-5|TRBD2
CAPSRRGEAKETQYF
TGCGCCCCCAGCCGACGGGGGGAGGCTAAAGAGACCCAGTACTTC
>few|TRBV2|TRBJ1-5|NA
CASSPHGGWQPQHF
TGTGCCAGCAGCCCTCACGGGGGGTGGCAGCCCCAGCATTTT
>NA|TRBV2|TRBJ2-7|TRBD1
CASSERQGGLRQYF
TGTGCCAGCAGTGAAAGACAGGGTGGCCTTCGGCAGTACTTC
>NA|TRBV6-5|TRBJ2-7|TRBD1
CATLTGEYEQYF
TGTGCCACTTTGACAGGGGAATACGAGCAGTACTTC
>NA|TRBV7-2|TRBJ2-1|TRBD2
CASSFGLAGGEQFF
TGTGCCAGCAGCTTCGGACTAGCGGGGGGAGAGCAGTTCTTC
>NA|TRBV24-1|TRBJ2-3|TRBD2
CATSEASGASTDTQYF
TGTGCCACCAGTGAAGCTAGCGGGGCAAGCACAGATACGCAGTATTTT
>NA|TRBV4-2|TRBJ2-1|TRBD1
CASSQEGTGGYNEQFF
TGTGCCAGCAGCCAAGAAGGGACAGGGGGATACAATGAGCAGTTCTTC
>NA|TRBV11-2|TRBJ2-4|TRBD2
CASSPLAALAKNIQYF
TGTGCCAGCAGCCCCCTAGCGGCACTAGCCAAAAACATTCAGTACTTC
>NA|TRBV5-5|TRBJ1-2|NA
CASSLFTENYGYTF
TGTGCCAGCAGCCTATTCACTGAGAACTATGGCTACACCTTC
>few|TRBV20-1|TRBJ1-1|NA
CSAPPEAFF
TGCAGTGCTCCGCCTGAGGCTTTCTTT
>NA|TRBV24-1|TRBJ2-3|NA
CATSDGSRDTQYF
TGTGCCACCAGTGACGGGAGTAGGGATACGCAGTATTTT
>NA|TRBV24-1|TRBJ2-3|TRBD2
CATGDSGAGGLGRTDTQYF
TGTGCCACCGGAGATTCCGGGGCGGGAGGGCTGGGGCGTACAGATACGCAGTATTTT
>NA|TRBV6-4|TRBJ2-3|TRBD2
CASSDGLAGTDTQYF
TGTGCCAGCAGTGACGGACTAGCGGGGACAGATACGCAGTATTTT
>NA|TRBV9|TRBJ2-3|NA
CASSVAVGSGPDTQYF
TGTGCCAGCAGCGTAGCGGTGGGGAGCGGCCCAGATACGCAGTATTTT
>NA|TRBV5-1|TRBJ2-5|NA
CASSLRRGLQETQYF
TGCGCCAGCAGCCTCCGTCGGGGGTTACAAGAGACCCAGTACTTC
>once|TRBV3-1/TRBV3-2|TRBJ2-5|TRBD2
CASSQLLGTSGRPQETQYF
TGTGCCAGCAGCCAACTGCTCGGGACTAGCGGGAGGCCGCAAGAGACCCAGTACTTC